Listed here are 12 T cell receptor beta chains from one sample, sequenced in a study of cytomegalovirus exposure and HLA in healthy donors. A multiplex PCR was run with 60 Vbeta primers and 13 Jbeta primers. Assay: immunoSEQ multiplex PCR; the TCRdb copy retains only in-frame clones and omits some. The table records 150,000 to 200,000 clones, approximately 82% of them present only once. Sequencing was done on a sample of PBMCs. These receptors all stem from a male donor in good health and CMV-seronegative.

This clone was observed once. This chain links TRBV5-4 with TRBJ2-7, with D hard to call. This CDR3 comprises 14 residues. The V gene's germline CDR1 is SGHNT and CDR2 YYREEE (reference sequence). The V and J ends lost 0 bases and 3 bases respectively, with 10 bases between them. The CDR3 bases are TGTGCCAGCAGCTTGGGGCCCCGTGACTACGAGCAGTACTTC. Residues: CASSLGPRDYEQYF.

The chain links TRBV23-1 to TRBJ2-1; 10 bases match TRBD2. Being an ORF, TRBV23-1 has a function that is uncertain. V trimming: 2 bases; J trimming: 5 bases; junction bases outside the gene matches: 3. The CDR3 spans 15 residues. The CDR3 here is CASSQLLAGDNEQFF. The DNA for the CDR3 is TGCGCCAGCAGTCAACTCCTAGCGGGGGACAATGAGCAGTTCTTC.

The V gene is TRBV4-1, the J gene TRBJ1-4; 10 bases fit TRBD1. V lost 2 bases to trimming and J lost 8 bases; unmatched junction nucleotides: 8. In germline, CDR1 is MGHRA, CDR2 YSYEKL. The CDR3 spans 16 residues. CDR3 in amino acids: CASSQPSGTGDEKLFF. CDR3 in DNA: TGCGCCAGCAGCCAACCTTCCGGGACAGGGGACGAAAAACTGTTTTTT.

The gene calls are TRBV7-9 and TRBJ2-5; TRBD1 matches 8 bases. The CDR3 totals 13 residues. After removal of 7 bases from V and 2 bases from J, the junction contained 3 bases not matched to a gene. Germline V gives CDR1 SEHNR, CDR2 FQNEAQ (reference sequence). The CDR3 sequence is CASNDRGQETQYF. CDR3 bases: TGTGCCAGCAATGACAGGGGACAAGAGACCCAGTACTTC. Based on the CDR3 plus reference TRBV7-9 and TRBJ2-5, the full variable domain is DTGVSQNPRHKITKRGQNVTFRCDPISEHNRLYWYRQTLGQGPEFLTYFQNEAQLEKSRLLSDRFSAERPKGSFSTLEIQRTEQGDSAMYLCASNDRGQETQYFGPGTRLLVL.

The chain recombines TRBV7-9 with TRBJ2-5; 12 bases are shared with TRBD2. The CDR3 spans 16 residues. Germline V gives CDR1 SEHNR, CDR2 FQNEAQ (reference sequence). The junction had 4 bases not matched to a gene; V was cut back by 1 base and J by 4 bases. The CDR3 here is CASSLEGTSGSETQYF. The CDR3 bases are TGTGCCAGCAGCTTAGAGGGGACTAGCGGGTCAGAGACCCAGTACTTC. Filled out from reference TRBV7-9 and TRBJ2-5, the complete variable domain reads DTGVSQNPRHKITKRGQNVTFRCDPISEHNRLYWYRQTLGQGPEFLTYFQNEAQLEKSRLLSDRFSAERPKGSFSTLEIQRTEQGDSAMYLCASSLEGTSGSETQYFGPGTRLLVL.

The chain joins TRBV7-8 to TRBJ2-3; 8 nucleotides line up with TRBD1. The CDR3 totals 15 residues. With V trimmed by 5 bases and J by 2 bases, 6 bases remained unmatched. The V gene's germline CDR1 is SGHVS and CDR2 FQNEAQ. CDR3 sequence reads: CASSRTGGSTDTQYF. The CDR3 nucleotides read TGTGCCAGCAGCCGCACAGGGGGATCCACAGATACGCAGTATTTT.

This clone was seen a single time. The chain carries TRBV6-1 and TRBJ1-2; the D is unclear. Trimming took 2 bases from V and 4 from J, leaving 8 bases between them. Germline loops: CDR1 MNHNS, CDR2 SASEGT. The CDR3 runs 13 residues. CDR3 DNA: TGTGCCAGCAGTGAACTTAGTTTCTATGGCTACACCTTC. This encodes CASSELSFYGYTF.

The J gene is TRBJ1-6, the V gene TRBV7-2, with 9 bases lining up with TRBD1. Germline-derived CDR1 and CDR2 are SGHTA and FQGNSA. The CDR3 has 14 amino acids. The V and J ends lost 7 bases and 11 bases, in that order; junction bases with no gene match: 9. The CDR3 DNA sequence: TGTGCCAGCACCACAGGGGACAGGGCGACACCCCTCCACTTT. Translated, it gives CASTTGDRATPLHF.

This clone was detected only a few times. The chain combines TRBV7-8 with TRBJ1-2, with a tentative D call TRBD1 (5 bases). The CDR3 contains 13 residues. In germline, CDR1 is SGHVS, CDR2 FQNEAQ. Trimming took off 11 bases at V and 7 bases at J, with 20 bases between the two ends. Here the CDR3 DNA reads TGTGCCGGAAAACAAACAGGTGGTGGTGGCTACACCTTC. It is translated as CAGKQTGGGGYTF.

The genes are TRBV5-8 and TRBJ2-1, with D possibly TRBD2 on 6 matching bases. The germline gives CDR1 SGHTS, CDR2 YDEGEE. The CDR3 sequence is 18 residues long. Trimming removed 0 bases at V and 0 bases at J, with 16 bases between. The CDR3 here is CASSLDWGGGRSYNEQFF. CDR3 coding DNA: TGTGCCAGCAGCTTGGATTGGGGAGGAGGGCGCTCCTACAATGAGCAGTTCTTC.

The chain links TRBV4-3 to TRBJ1-2, with D unclear. V was shortened by 0 bases and J by 8 bases, with 13 bases between the two germline ends. CDR1 is LGHNA, CDR2 YSLEER, per germline. The CDR3 contains 14 residues. The CDR3 DNA follows: TGCGCCAGCAGCCAAGATTATTCCTTTATGGGCTACACCTTC. Protein sequence: CASSQDYSFMGYTF.

This clone has a single count. The rearrangement uses TRBV28 and TRBJ1-1; 11 nucleotides line up with TRBD1. This CDR3 contains 16 residues. Germline CDR1 reads MDHEN; CDR2 reads SYDVKM. V lost 3 bases to trimming and J lost 0 bases; unmatched junction nucleotides: 3. CDR3 in DNA: TGTGCCAGCAGTTTCAGGACAGGGGGCCTGAACACTGAAGCTTTCTTT. Protein sequence: CASSFRTGGLNTEAFF.